The entry below gives a single TCR beta chain sequence along with its context. At one end the junction does not follow the germline gene, possibly because of a read error. Each 20-30 mg portion of unsorted bulk tissue served as the source for co-extraction of RNA and DNA. Researchers generated TCR beta cDNA from around 0.55 ug of total RNA, relying on a constant-region primer. A slightly modified ARM-PCR protocol with three nested multiplex PCR rounds produced these TCR beta libraries. With TRBV1-TRBV30 forward primers and a C-beta reverse primer, the first two PCR rounds were run for approximately 10 cycles each. TCRdb redid the calling of the multiplex PCR reads with MiXCR, one entry per CDR3 protein. The data hold approximately 22,000 distinct CDR3 sequences, with 65% to 85% observed a single time. The source of the sample is a study of tumor-infiltrating lymphocytes in primary liver carcinoma. The wider study: Ranging in age from 30 to 69 years, the patients were men and women.

Germline V gives CDR1 SGHVS, CDR2 FQNEAQ. The CDR3 extends over 15 amino acids. V gene TRBV7-8 combines with J gene TRBJ1-1; 7 bases are shared with TRBD1. The sample was liver tumor tissue from sampling region 1. The subset was: tumor region T1, superior pole. The TCR comes from a man between 35 and 55 years old with primary liver carcinoma and hepatitis B virus infection. CDR3 sequence reads: CASTLATGANTEVFF. In DNA form, the CDR3 reads TGTGCCAGCACTTTAGCAACAGGGGCGAACACTGAAGTTTTCTTT.